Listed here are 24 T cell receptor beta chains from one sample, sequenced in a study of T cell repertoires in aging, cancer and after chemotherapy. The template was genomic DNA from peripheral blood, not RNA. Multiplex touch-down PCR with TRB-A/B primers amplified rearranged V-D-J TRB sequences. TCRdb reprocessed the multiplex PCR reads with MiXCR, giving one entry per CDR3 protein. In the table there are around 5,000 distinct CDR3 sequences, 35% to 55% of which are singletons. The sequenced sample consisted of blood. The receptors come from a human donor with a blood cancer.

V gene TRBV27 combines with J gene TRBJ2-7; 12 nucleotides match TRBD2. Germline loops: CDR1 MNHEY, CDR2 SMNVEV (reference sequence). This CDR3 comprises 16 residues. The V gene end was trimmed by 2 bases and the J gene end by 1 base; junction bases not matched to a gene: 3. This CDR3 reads CASSLLLAGGSYEQYF. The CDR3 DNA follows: TGTGCCAGCAGTTTACTACTAGCGGGAGGATCCTACGAGCAGTACTTC.

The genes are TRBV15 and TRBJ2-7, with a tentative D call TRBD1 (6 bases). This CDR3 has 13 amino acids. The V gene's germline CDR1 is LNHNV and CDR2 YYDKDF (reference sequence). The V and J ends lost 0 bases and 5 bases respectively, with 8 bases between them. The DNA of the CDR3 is TGTGCCACCAGCAGAGATCCAGGGGACGAGCAGTACTTC. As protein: CATSRDPGDEQYF.

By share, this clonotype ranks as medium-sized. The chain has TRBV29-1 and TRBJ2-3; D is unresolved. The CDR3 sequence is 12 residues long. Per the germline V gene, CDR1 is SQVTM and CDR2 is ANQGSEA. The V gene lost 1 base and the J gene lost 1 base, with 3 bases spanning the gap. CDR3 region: CSVEVGTDTQYF. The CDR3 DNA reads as TGCAGCGTTGAAGTGGGCACAGATACGCAGTATTTT.

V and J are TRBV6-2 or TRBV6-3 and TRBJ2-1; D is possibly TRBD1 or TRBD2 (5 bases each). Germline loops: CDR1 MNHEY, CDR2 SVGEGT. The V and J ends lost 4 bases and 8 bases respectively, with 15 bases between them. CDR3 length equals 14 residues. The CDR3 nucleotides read TGTGCCAGCAGTTCCGGGACCCCGCCGGATGAGCAGTTCTTC. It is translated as CASSSGTPPDEQFF.

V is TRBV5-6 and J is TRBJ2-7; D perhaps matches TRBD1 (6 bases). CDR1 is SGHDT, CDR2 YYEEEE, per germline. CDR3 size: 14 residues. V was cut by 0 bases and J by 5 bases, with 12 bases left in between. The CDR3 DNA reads TGTGCCAGCAGCTTGGCCGTGGGGGCAGACGAGCAGTACTTC. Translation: CASSLAVGADEQYF.

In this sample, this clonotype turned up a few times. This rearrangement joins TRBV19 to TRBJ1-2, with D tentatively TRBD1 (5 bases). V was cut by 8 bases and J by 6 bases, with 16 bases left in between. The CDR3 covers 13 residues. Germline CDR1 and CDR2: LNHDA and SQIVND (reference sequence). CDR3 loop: CASSFGGDDGYTF. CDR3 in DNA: TGTGCCAGTTCTTTCGGGGGGGATGATGGCTACACCTTC.

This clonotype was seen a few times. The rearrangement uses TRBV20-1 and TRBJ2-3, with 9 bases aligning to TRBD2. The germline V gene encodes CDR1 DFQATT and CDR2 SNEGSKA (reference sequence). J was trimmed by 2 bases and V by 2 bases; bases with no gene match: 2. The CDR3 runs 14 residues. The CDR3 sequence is CSARKRGATDTQYF. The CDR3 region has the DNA TGCAGTGCTAGAAAGCGGGGGGCCACAGATACGCAGTATTTT.

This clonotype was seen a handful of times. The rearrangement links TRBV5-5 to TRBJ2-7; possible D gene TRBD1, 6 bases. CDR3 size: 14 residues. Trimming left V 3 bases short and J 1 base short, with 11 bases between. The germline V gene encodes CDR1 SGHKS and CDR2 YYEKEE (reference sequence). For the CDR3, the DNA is TGTGCCAGCAGCTACAACAGGGTTTCCTACGAGCAGTACTTC. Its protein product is CASSYNRVSYEQYF.

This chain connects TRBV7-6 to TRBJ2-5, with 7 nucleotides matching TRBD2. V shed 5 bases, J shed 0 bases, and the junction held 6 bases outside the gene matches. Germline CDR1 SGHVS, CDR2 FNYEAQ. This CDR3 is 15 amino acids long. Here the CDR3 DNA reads TGTGCCAGCAGCCGCCGAGCGGGGTACCAAGAGACCCAGTACTTC. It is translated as CASSRRAGYQETQYF.

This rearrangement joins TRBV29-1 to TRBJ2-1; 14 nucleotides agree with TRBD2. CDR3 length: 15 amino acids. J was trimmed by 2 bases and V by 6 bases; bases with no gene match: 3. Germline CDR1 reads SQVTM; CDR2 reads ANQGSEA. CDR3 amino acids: CSVPTSGRAYNEQFF. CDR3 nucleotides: TGCAGCGTCCCGACTAGCGGGAGGGCCTACAATGAGCAGTTCTTC.

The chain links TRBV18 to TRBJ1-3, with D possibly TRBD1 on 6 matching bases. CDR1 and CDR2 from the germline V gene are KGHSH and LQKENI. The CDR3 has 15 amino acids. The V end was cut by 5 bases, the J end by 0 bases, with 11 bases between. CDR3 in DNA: TGTGCCAGCTCATGGGACATGAGCTCTGGAAACACCATATATTTT. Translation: CASSWDMSSGNTIYF.

CDR3 coding DNA: TGTGCCACCAGCAGAGTAGACTACGAGCAGTACTTC. Translated, it gives CATSRVDYEQYF. The J gene is TRBJ2-7, the V gene TRBV15; D is undetermined. The CDR3 spans 12 residues. CDR1 is LNHNV and CDR2 is YYDKDF in the germline V gene (reference sequence). Between the trimmed V and J ends, which lost 1 base and 3 bases, there was a span of 4 bases.

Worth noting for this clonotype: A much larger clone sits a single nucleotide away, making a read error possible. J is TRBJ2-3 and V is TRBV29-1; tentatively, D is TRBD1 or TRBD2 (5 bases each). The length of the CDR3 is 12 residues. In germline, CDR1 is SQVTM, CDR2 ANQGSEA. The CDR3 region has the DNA TGCAGCGCCTTTGGGACCACAGATAGGCAGTATTTT. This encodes CSAFGTTDRQYF.

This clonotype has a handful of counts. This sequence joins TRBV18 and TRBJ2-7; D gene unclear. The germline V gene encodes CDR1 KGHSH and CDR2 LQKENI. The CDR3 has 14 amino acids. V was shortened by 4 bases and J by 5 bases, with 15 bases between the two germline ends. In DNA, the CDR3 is TGTGCCAGCTCACGGTCTTCGGGTATCGACGAGCAGTACTTC. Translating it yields CASSRSSGIDEQYF. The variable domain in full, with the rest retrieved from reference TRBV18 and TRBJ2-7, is NAGVMQNPRHLVRRRGQEARLRCSPMKGHSHVYWYRQLPEEGLKFMVYLQKENIIDESGMPKERFSAEFPKEGPSILRIQQVVRGDSAAYFCASSRSSGIDEQYFGPGTRLTVT.

CDR3 nucleotide sequence: TGTGCCAGCAGCTTGATAGGAACAGAGTATGGGGCCAACGTCCTGACTTTC. It yields the protein CASSLIGTEYGANVLTF. The chain uses TRBV5-5 and TRBJ2-6; D is ambiguous. The V gene lost 1 base and the J gene lost 3 bases, with 14 bases spanning the gap. The V gene's germline CDR1 is SGHKS and CDR2 YYEKEE (reference sequence). The CDR3 sequence is 17 residues long.

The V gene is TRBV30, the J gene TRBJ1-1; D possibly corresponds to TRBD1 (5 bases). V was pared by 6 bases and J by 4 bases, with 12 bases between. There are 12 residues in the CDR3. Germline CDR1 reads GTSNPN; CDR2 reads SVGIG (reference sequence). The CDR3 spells CACRGTATEAFF. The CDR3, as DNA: TGTGCCTGTCGCGGGACGGCCACTGAAGCTTTCTTT.

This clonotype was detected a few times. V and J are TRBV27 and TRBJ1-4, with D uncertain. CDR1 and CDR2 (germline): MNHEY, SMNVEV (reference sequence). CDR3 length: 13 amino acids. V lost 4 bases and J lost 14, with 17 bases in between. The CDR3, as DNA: TGTGCCAGCAGTTCTTCTCAATTACGTAGGCTGTTTTTT. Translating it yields CASSSSQLRRLFF.

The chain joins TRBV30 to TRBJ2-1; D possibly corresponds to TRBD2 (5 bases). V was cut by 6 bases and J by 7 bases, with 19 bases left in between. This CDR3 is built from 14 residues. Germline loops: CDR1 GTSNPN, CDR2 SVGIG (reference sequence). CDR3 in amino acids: CACLMGSRRNEQFF. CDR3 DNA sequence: TGTGCCTGTCTAATGGGCTCCCGGAGGAATGAGCAGTTCTTC.

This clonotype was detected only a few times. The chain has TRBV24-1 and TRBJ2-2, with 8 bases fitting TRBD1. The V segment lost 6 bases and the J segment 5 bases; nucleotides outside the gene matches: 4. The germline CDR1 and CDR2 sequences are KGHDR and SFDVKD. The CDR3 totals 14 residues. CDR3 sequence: CATSRQGATGELFF. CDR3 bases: TGTGCCACCAGTAGGCAGGGGGCGACCGGGGAGCTGTTTTTT.

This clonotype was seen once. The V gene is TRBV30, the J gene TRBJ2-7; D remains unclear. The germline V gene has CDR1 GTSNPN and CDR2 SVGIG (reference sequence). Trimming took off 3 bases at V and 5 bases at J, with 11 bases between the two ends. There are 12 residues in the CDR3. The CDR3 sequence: CAWRSPWHEQYF. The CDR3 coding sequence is TGTGCCTGGAGGAGCCCGTGGCACGAGCAGTACTTC.

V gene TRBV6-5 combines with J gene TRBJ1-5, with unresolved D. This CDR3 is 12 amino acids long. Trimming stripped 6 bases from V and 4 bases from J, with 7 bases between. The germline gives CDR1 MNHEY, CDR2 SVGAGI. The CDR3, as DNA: TGTGCCAGCAGAGGGCTAAATCAGCCCCAGCATTTT. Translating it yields CASRGLNQPQHF.

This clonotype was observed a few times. In nucleotides, the CDR3 is TGTGCCTGGAGGAAGGGAAGATTTGAAAAACTGTTTTTT. Encoded protein: CAWRKGRFEKLFF. The V call is TRBV30, the J call TRBJ1-4, with D uncertain. Germline loops: CDR1 GTSNPN, CDR2 SVGIG (reference sequence). The CDR3 runs to 13 residues. Trimming took 3 bases from V and 7 from J, leaving 12 bases between them.

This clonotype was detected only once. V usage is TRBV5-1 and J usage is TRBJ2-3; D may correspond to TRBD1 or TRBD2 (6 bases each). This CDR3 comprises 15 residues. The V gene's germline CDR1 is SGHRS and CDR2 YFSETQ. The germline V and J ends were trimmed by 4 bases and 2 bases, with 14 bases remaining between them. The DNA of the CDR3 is TGCGCCAGCAGCCTTGGGGGGCAGAACACAGATACGCAGTATTTT. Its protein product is CASSLGGQNTDTQYF.

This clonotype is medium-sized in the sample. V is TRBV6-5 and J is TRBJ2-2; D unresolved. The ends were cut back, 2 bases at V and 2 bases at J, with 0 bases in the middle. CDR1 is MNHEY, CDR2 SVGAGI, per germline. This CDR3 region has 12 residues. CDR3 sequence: CASSYNTGELFF. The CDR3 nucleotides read TGTGCCAGCAGTTACAACACCGGGGAGCTGTTTTTT.